One sample yielded the 18 T cell receptor beta chains listed below, sequenced in a study of beta chain features in type 1 diabetes. Investigators reverse transcribed all isolated RNA, so they sequenced expressed TCRB transcripts. TCRdb's copy holds only in-frame clones and misses some; the assay was immunoSEQ multiplex PCR. The sample contains 350,000 to 450,000 clones, around 15% of which appear only once. Sequenced: naive CD4+ T cells from blood. The receptors stem from a woman aged 18-35 years in good health.

This clone was counted between two and nine times. J is TRBJ2-7 and V is TRBV23-1, with 7 positions matching TRBD2. TRBV23-1 is given ORF status, its function remaining uncertain. This CDR3 is 14 amino acids long. V dropped 9 bases and J dropped 4; count of bases not matched to a gene: 12. The CDR3 DNA reads TGCGCCAGGGCGGGGCTAGCGGAGTTTTACGAGCAGTACTTC. Amino acid sequence: CARAGLAEFYEQYF.

This clone was counted a few times. The J gene is TRBJ2-2, the V gene TRBV6-6; a weak D match, TRBD2 (5 bases). Trimming took 2 bases from V and 0 from J, leaving 7 bases between them. Germline CDR1 and CDR2: MNHNY and SVGAGI (reference sequence). This CDR3 is built from 15 residues. CDR3 residues: CASSYGGPNTGELFF. The CDR3 DNA reads TGTGCCAGCAGTTACGGAGGTCCGAACACCGGGGAGCTGTTTTTT.

This clone was detected only a few times. The chain joins TRBV7-2 to TRBJ2-3; 7 nucleotides agree with TRBD1. This CDR3 region has 15 residues. J gave up 2 bases and V 5 bases, and 7 bases lay outside the gene matches. Germline V CDR1 and CDR2: SGHTA, FQGNSA. The CDR3 DNA is TGTGCCAGCAGCCGTAACAGGGGAGCCACAGATACGCAGTATTTT. Translating it yields CASSRNRGATDTQYF.

V and J are TRBV30 and TRBJ1-5; D not certain. Trimming stripped 4 bases from V and 4 bases from J, with 11 bases between. CDR3 length equals 13 residues. From germline, CDR1 is GTSNPN and CDR2 SVGIG (reference sequence). This CDR3 is CAWTGSANQPQHF. The CDR3 nucleotides are TGTGCCTGGACCGGGTCCGCGAATCAGCCCCAGCATTTT.

This clone showed up just a few times. The chain carries TRBV28 and TRBJ2-5; a weak D match, TRBD2 (5 bases). V lost 6 bases, J lost 1 base, and 12 bases lay in between. From germline, CDR1 is MDHEN and CDR2 SYDVKM. The CDR3 is 14 residues long. CDR3 loop: CASSPEEVQETQYF. The CDR3, as DNA: TGTGCCAGCAGCCCCGAGGAGGTCCAAGAGACCCAGTACTTC.

This clone has more than one count but fewer than ten. The genes are TRBV6-5 and TRBJ2-3, with a possible D match to TRBD1 (6 bases). Germline assignment: CDR1 MNHEY and CDR2 SVGAGI. The CDR3 spans 15 residues. V lost 5 bases and J 1 base, leaving 13 bases between the germline ends. The CDR3: CASSQGQGRTDTQYF. CDR3 sequence (DNA): TGTGCCAGCAGTCAGGGGCAGGGTCGCACAGATACGCAGTATTTT.

The chain is built from TRBV19 and TRBJ2-7; 7 bases fit TRBD2. Germline V CDR1 and CDR2: LNHDA, SQIVND (reference sequence). The CDR3 runs 15 residues. The V segment lost 5 bases and the J segment 6 bases; nucleotides outside the gene matches: 13. The CDR3 sequence is CASSPRGRIPGEQYF. DNA for the CDR3: TGTGCCAGTAGTCCCCGCGGGAGAATCCCGGGCGAGCAGTACTTC.

This clone was counted between two and nine times. V gene TRBV4-1 combines with J gene TRBJ1-2; a weak D match, TRBD1 (5 bases). The V end was cut by 1 base, the J end by 7 bases, with 10 bases between. The CDR3 extends over 13 amino acids. Germline-derived CDR1 and CDR2 are MGHRA and YSYEKL. As DNA, the CDR3 is TGCGCCAGCAGCCAAGGGTCAGGGTCTGGCTACACCTTC. It encodes CASSQGSGSGYTF.

This clone was observed a few times. The chain links TRBV13 to TRBJ2-1; 7 positions match TRBD2. The V gene end was trimmed by 5 bases and the J gene end by 2 bases; junction bases not matched to a gene: 9. The CDR3 consists of 16 residues. Looked up from germline, CDR1 is PRHDT and CDR2 is FYEKMQ (reference sequence). This CDR3 reads CASSPPERGAYNEQFF. The DNA for the CDR3 is TGTGCCAGCAGCCCCCCTGAGCGGGGAGCCTACAATGAGCAGTTCTTC.

The rearrangement joins TRBV4-1 to TRBJ1-2; a weak D match, TRBD1 (5 bases). V lost 1 base, J lost 6 bases, and 15 bases lay in between. Germline V CDR1 and CDR2: MGHRA, YSYEKL. The length of the CDR3 is 15 residues. The CDR3, as DNA: TGCGCCAGCAGCCAAGTAGCAGCCGCGGGACATGGCTACACCTTC. It translates to CASSQVAAAGHGYTF.

The chain couples TRBV29-1 to TRBJ2-1; D may be TRBD1 (5 bases). Trimming took off 4 bases at V and 8 bases at J, with 12 bases between the two ends. There are 12 residues in the CDR3. The germline CDR1 and CDR2 sequences are SQVTM and ANQGSEA. The CDR3 spells CSVVIVGHEQFF. The CDR3 coding sequence is TGCAGCGTTGTAATCGTGGGGCATGAGCAGTTCTTC.

This clone was recorded a few times. The CDR3 bases are TGCAGCGCCGGGGACAGCTCAGCCTACGAGCAGTACTTC. The encoded protein is CSAGDSSAYEQYF. This sequence joins TRBV29-1 and TRBJ2-7; TRBD1 matches at 7 bases. CDR3 size: 13 residues. The germline V gene encodes CDR1 SQVTM and CDR2 ANQGSEA. Trimming at V came to 7 bases and at J to 2 bases, leaving 8 bases not matched to a gene.

This clone was counted between two and nine times. The V and J genes are TRBV28 and TRBJ2-3; TRBD1 matches 10 bases. Germline trimming cut 10 bases from V and 5 bases from J; bases unmatched to any gene: 15. The CDR3 is 16 amino acids. CDR1 MDHEN and CDR2 SYDVKM come from the germline V gene. CDR3 bases: TGTGCCACCCTACCCATTCGACAGGGGGCGAGAGATACGCAGTATTTT. This gives the protein CATLPIRQGARDTQYF.

This clone was counted between two and nine times. The V and J genes are TRBV5-4 and TRBJ2-1; perhaps TRBD2 as D (7 bases). V was clipped by 4 bases and J by 0 bases, with 20 bases between them. There are 18 residues in the CDR3. Germline lookup yields CDR1 SGHNT and CDR2 YYREEE (reference sequence). The DNA of the CDR3 is TGTGCCAGCAGCCCCCAATTGGGGAGGGGGAACTCCTACAATGAGCAGTTCTTC. Translating gives CASSPQLGRGNSYNEQFF.

The chain carries TRBV2 and TRBJ1-1; the D gene is possibly TRBD1 (5 bases). CDR1 and CDR2 (germline): SNHLY, FYNNEI. The V gene lost 2 bases and the J gene lost 4 bases, with 14 bases spanning the gap. CDR3 size: 15 residues. This chain's CDR3 is CASSEFGGKSTEAFF. Here the CDR3 DNA reads TGTGCCAGCAGTGAATTCGGGGGAAAGAGCACTGAAGCTTTCTTT.

The V and J genes are TRBV10-3 and TRBJ2-1; TRBD2 matches at 10 bases. The trim removed 5 bases at V and 7 bases at J, leaving 11 bases unmatched. The CDR3 spans 16 residues. Germline V gene data show CDR1 as ENHRY and CDR2 as SYGVKD. The DNA for the CDR3 is TGTGCCATCAGTAACCAATGGACTAGCGGTCAAAATGAGCAGTTCTTC. This gives the protein CAISNQWTSGQNEQFF.

This clone showed up just a few times. V is TRBV7-2 and J is TRBJ1-2; D is perhaps TRBD1 (6 bases). The germline CDR1 and CDR2 sequences are SGHTA and FQGNSA. This CDR3 contains 13 residues. V gave up 1 base and J gave up 7 bases, with 10 bases separating them. For the CDR3, the DNA is TGTGCCAGCAGCTTAGAGGGGGGGCTTGGCTACACCTTC. This gives the protein CASSLEGGLGYTF.

This clone was counted only a few times. The J gene is TRBJ1-1, the V gene TRBV7-9, with a weak D call TRBD1 (6 bases). There are 15 residues in the CDR3. In germline, CDR1 is SEHNR, CDR2 FQNEAQ (reference sequence). V lost 3 bases and J 6 bases, leaving 17 bases between the germline ends. CDR3 DNA: TGTGCCAGCAGCTTCCACAGGGATAGGAAGGCTGAAGCTTTCTTT. The encoded protein is CASSFHRDRKAEAFF. The full variable domain, with the rest looked up from reference TRBV7-9 and TRBJ1-1, is DTGVSQNPRHKITKRGQNVTFRCDPISEHNRLYWYRQTLGQGPEFLTYFQNEAQLEKSRLLSDRFSAERPKGSFSTLEIQRTEQGDSAMYLCASSFHRDRKAEAFFGQGTRLTVV.